The present T cell receptor beta chain was sequenced within a study of blood T cell repertoires in COVID-19. About the study: Spain, Italy and the United States supplied samples that represented acute and convalescent COVID-19.

The protocol was immunoSEQ multiplex PCR, while the TCRdb copy is restricted to in-frame clones and leaves out a portion. The sample records 190,000 or so clones, around 86% being singletons. This receptor was identified in a middle-aged man with active or convalescent COVID-19. The sequenced material came from peripheral blood.

CDR3 residues: CASSPRTGRSGNTIYF. The CDR3 coding sequence is TGTGCCAGCTCACCAAGGACAGGGAGGTCTGGAAACACCATATATTTT. The chain employs TRBV18 and TRBJ1-3; 8 bases map to TRBD1. V lost 2 bases to trimming and J lost 1 base; unmatched junction nucleotides: 4. CDR1 KGHSH and CDR2 LQKENI come from the germline V gene. CDR3 length equals 16 residues.